A selection of T cell receptor beta chains follows, all from one sample in a study of cytomegalovirus exposure and HLA in healthy donors. TCRdb's table, derived via immunoSEQ multiplex PCR, lists solely in-frame clones and lacks some. This table holds 220,000 or so clones, less than 85% found once. Specimen: PBMCs. Receptor source: a woman younger than 35 in good health and CMV-seronegative. The CDR3 runs from the conserved cysteine through the conserved F or W. A D gene is named only where the DNA matches it firmly. The size of a clone is reported for some rows only, either as once, few or many, or as a class for expanded clones.

J: TRBJ2-7
V: TRBV7-9
D: -
size: -
CDR3: CASSRWDLPYEQYF
DNA: TGTGCCAGCAGCCGTTGGGACTTACCCTACGAGCAGTACTTC

J: TRBJ1-5
V: TRBV12-5
D: -
size: -
CDR3: CASGIIGSNQPQHF
DNA: TGTGCTAGTGGCATCATAGGGTCCAATCAGCCCCAGCATTTT

J: TRBJ2-3
V: TRBV4-2
D: TRBD1
size: -
CDR3: CASSMTGDTDTQYF
DNA: TGTGCCAGCAGCATGACAGGGGACACAGATACGCAGTATTTT

J: TRBJ1-2
V: TRBV28
D: TRBD1
size: -
CDR3: CASSLLTGGYGYTF
DNA: TGTGCCAGCAGTTTATTGACAGGGGGTTATGGCTACACCTTC

J: TRBJ2-7
V: TRBV6-1
D: -
size: -
CDR3: CASSDFGGKLSYEQYF
DNA: TGTGCCAGCAGTGACTTCGGGGGAAAACTCTCCTACGAGCAGTACTTC

J: TRBJ1-1
V: TRBV7-9
D: TRBD1
size: -
CDR3: CASSPTTGVNTEAFF
DNA: TGTGCCAGCAGCCCAACGACAGGGGTGAACACTGAAGCTTTCTTT

J: TRBJ1-1
V: TRBV30
D: TRBD1
size: -
CDR3: CAWRSDRGGTEAFF
DNA: TGTGCCTGGAGGAGTGACAGGGGAGGAACTGAAGCTTTCTTT

J: TRBJ1-5
V: TRBV15
D: -
size: -
CDR3: CATSRDGRPSNQPQHF
DNA: TGTGCCACCAGCAGAGATGGGCGGCCCAGCAATCAGCCCCAGCATTTT

J: TRBJ1-1
V: TRBV18
D: TRBD1
size: -
CDR3: CASSPTGVAEAFF
DNA: TGTGCCAGCTCACCAACAGGGGTGGCTGAAGCTTTCTTT

J: TRBJ2-1
V: TRBV2
D: -
size: -
CDR3: CASKLEMNEQFF
DNA: TGTGCCAGCAAGCTAGAGATGAATGAGCAGTTCTTC

J: TRBJ2-7
V: TRBV5-3
D: TRBD2
size: -
CDR3: CARSPDEVAGTSYEQYF
DNA: TGTGCCAGAAGCCCTGATGAGGTAGCGGGGACCTCCTACGAGCAGTACTTC

J: TRBJ2-1
V: TRBV7-6
D: TRBD2
size: -
CDR3: CASSLAGEDEQFF
DNA: TGTGCCAGCAGCCTAGCGGGAGAGGATGAGCAGTTCTTC

J: TRBJ2-1
V: TRBV2
D: TRBD1
size: -
CDR3: CASKGTGESNEQFF
DNA: TGTGCCAGCAAGGGCACAGGGGAATCGAATGAGCAGTTCTTC

J: TRBJ2-3
V: TRBV2
D: -
size: -
CDR3: CASSFATSTDTQYF
DNA: TGTGCCAGCAGTTTTGCGACTAGCACAGATACGCAGTATTTT

J: TRBJ1-5
V: TRBV4-1
D: -
size: -
CDR3: CASSQVGQPQHF
DNA: TGCGCCAGCAGCCAAGTAGGTCAGCCCCAGCATTTT

J: TRBJ2-7
V: TRBV30
D: -
size: few
CDR3: CAWRAGDWGRYEQYF
DNA: TGTGCCTGGAGGGCGGGAGATTGGGGGCGCTACGAGCAGTACTTC

J: TRBJ1-2
V: TRBV27
D: -
size: -
CDR3: CASSLAGLGNYGYTF
DNA: TGTGCCAGCAGTTTAGCGGGGTTGGGCAACTATGGCTACACCTTC

J: TRBJ2-3
V: TRBV30
D: -
size: -
CDR3: CAWNLGTDTQYF
DNA: TGTGCCTGGAACCTGGGCACAGATACGCAGTATTTT

J: TRBJ2-7
V: TRBV2
D: -
size: -
CDR3: CASSPGQGAYEQYF
DNA: TGTGCCAGCAGTCCGGGACAAGGGGCCTACGAGCAGTACTTC

J: TRBJ2-2
V: TRBV10-3
D: TRBD2
size: -
CDR3: CAISERTSGGATGELFF
DNA: TGTGCCATCAGTGAACGGACTAGCGGGGGGGCAACCGGGGAGCTGTTTTTT

J: TRBJ1-4
V: TRBV27
D: TRBD1
size: -
CDR3: CASSQTGVYEKLFF
DNA: TGTGCCAGCAGTCAGACAGGGGTTTATGAAAAACTGTTTTTT

J: TRBJ2-1
V: TRBV19
D: -
size: -
CDR3: CASSYPGQGQATNEQFF
DNA: TGTGCCAGTAGTTACCCAGGCCAGGGCCAAGCTACAAATGAGCAGTTCTTC

J: TRBJ2-5
V: TRBV9
D: TRBD1
size: -
CDR3: CASSATGGYVETQYF
DNA: TGTGCCAGCAGCGCTACAGGGGGCTACGTTGAGACCCAGTACTTC

J: TRBJ1-1
V: TRBV6-5
D: TRBD1
size: -
CDR3: CATGQGASWAFF
DNA: TGTGCCACAGGACAGGGGGCATCGTGGGCTTTCTTT

J: TRBJ2-7
V: TRBV29-1
D: -
size: -
CDR3: CSVAISGVLEQYF
DNA: TGCAGCGTCGCGATTTCGGGGGTTCTCGAGCAGTACTTC

J: TRBJ1-5
V: TRBV10-3
D: -
size: -
CDR3: CAISPSGSQQPQHF
DNA: TGTGCCATCAGTCCTTCAGGGTCACAGCAGCCCCAGCATTTT

J: TRBJ2-5
V: TRBV7-2
D: -
size: once
CDR3: CASSPYGRGETQYF
DNA: TGTGCCAGCAGCCCCTACGGCAGGGGAGAGACCCAGTACTTC

J: TRBJ1-2
V: TRBV18
D: -
size: few
CDR3: CASSPDSNYGYTF
DNA: TGTGCCAGCTCACCGGACAGTAACTATGGCTACACCTTC

J: TRBJ1-1
V: TRBV14
D: -
size: -
CDR3: CASSQRKFTEAFF
DNA: TGTGCCAGCAGCCAAAGGAAATTCACTGAAGCTTTCTTT

J: TRBJ2-5
V: TRBV5-1
D: TRBD1
size: -
CDR3: CASSLGGQRGETQYF
DNA: TGCGCCAGCAGCTTGGGGGGACAGAGGGGAGAGACCCAGTACTTC

J: TRBJ1-2
V: TRBV18
D: TRBD1
size: once
CDR3: CASSPPNRGNYGYTF
DNA: TGTGCCAGCTCACCACCGAACAGGGGTAACTATGGCTACACCTTC

J: TRBJ2-2
V: TRBV5-1
D: TRBD2
size: -
CDR3: CASRGIAGPGELFF
DNA: TGCGCCAGCAGAGGGATAGCGGGACCCGGGGAGCTGTTTTTT